This entry lists 25 T cell receptor beta chains sequenced from one sample in a study of patients and donors after allogeneic stem cell transplantation. TCRdb used MiXCR to reprocess the RT-PCR reads, holding one entry per CDR3 protein. The sample gives about a million distinct CDR3 sequences, more than 15% of which show up once; under 6.5% is in the top ten. Input material: blood, either unsorted or a sorted T cell fraction (not recorded which). The receptors shown here come from a human donor who was either an allogeneic HSCT recipient or a stem cell or donor lymphocyte infusion donor (not recorded which). It is not recorded whose cells these are; they may come from a transplant donor.

This clonotype was seen only a few times. The chain joins TRBV20-1 to TRBJ2-2; 7 nucleotides align to TRBD1. V dropped 4 bases and J dropped 2; count of bases not matched to a gene: 10. The CDR3 runs 16 residues. Per the germline V gene, CDR1 is DFQATT and CDR2 is SNEGSKA (reference sequence). CDR3 loop: CSATKADRRNTGELFF. The CDR3 DNA reads as TGCAGTGCTACCAAGGCGGACAGGCGCAACACCGGGGAGCTGTTTTTT.

This clonotype was seen a few times. The chain has TRBV20-1 and TRBJ2-1; possible D gene TRBD1, 5 bases. Trimming left V 5 bases short and J 13 bases short, with 30 bases between. Germline V CDR1 and CDR2: DFQATT, SNEGSKA (reference sequence). The CDR3 extends over 16 amino acids. The CDR3 reads CSALPPMGQAQVYQFF. In DNA, the CDR3 is TGCAGTGCTCTTCCGCCCATGGGGCAGGCCCAGGTTTATCAGTTCTTC.

This clonotype appeared a few times. V gene TRBV10-3 combines with J gene TRBJ1-1; perhaps TRBD1 as D (5 bases). The CDR3 runs to 18 residues. V gave up 6 bases and J gave up 0 bases, with 23 bases separating them. Germline V gives CDR1 ENHRY, CDR2 SYGVKD. The CDR3 DNA sequence: TGTGCCATCAGCCGCGGTCGGCCAGGGACGGGGATGAACACTGAAGCTTTCTTT. The encoded protein is CAISRGRPGTGMNTEAFF.

This clonotype was counted a few times. The V gene is TRBV2, the J gene TRBJ1-5; no clear D gene. CDR1 and CDR2 (germline): SNHLY, FYNNEI. Trimming took 3 bases from V and 0 from J, leaving 9 bases between them. This CDR3 region has 15 residues. CDR3 in amino acids: CASSDGALSNQPQHF. CDR3 sequence (DNA): TGTGCCAGCAGTGATGGAGCTCTTAGCAATCAGCCCCAGCATTTT.

This chain links TRBV3-1 with TRBJ2-2; 8 bases align to TRBD1. Germline V gives CDR1 LGHDT, CDR2 YNNKEL (reference sequence). This CDR3 is built from 16 residues. V shed 0 bases and J 5 bases; nucleotides not matched to a gene: 5. The CDR3 DNA follows: TGTGCCAGCAGCCAAGACCCCGACAGGGGAACCGGGGAGCTGTTTTTT. As protein: CASSQDPDRGTGELFF.

This clonotype has a count of ten or more. V gene TRBV20-1 combines with J gene TRBJ2-1; no firm D call. The CDR3 is 14 amino acids. The V gene's germline CDR1 is DFQATT and CDR2 SNEGSKA (reference sequence). With 2 bases removed from V and 0 bases from J, the gap between germline ends came to 8 bases. The DNA of the CDR3 is TGCAGTGCTAGATGGCCGAGCTCCTACAATGAGCAGTTCTTC. Its translation is CSARWPSSYNEQFF.

This chain connects TRBV7-9 to TRBJ2-7; D not certain. Germline V CDR1 and CDR2: SEHNR, FQNEAQ (reference sequence). The CDR3 length is 15 residues. Trimming took off 0 bases at V and 2 bases at J, with 11 bases between the two ends. Here the CDR3 DNA reads TGTGCCAGCAGCTTAGCCAGCGACCGCACCTACGAGCAGTACTTC. Its translation is CASSLASDRTYEQYF.

The chain carries TRBV3-1 and TRBJ1-2; D is undetermined. In germline, CDR1 is LGHDT, CDR2 YNNKEL (reference sequence). The CDR3 has 14 residues. V was shortened by 2 bases and J by 4 bases, with 11 bases between the two germline ends. The CDR3 region has the DNA TGTGCCAGCAGCCAAAAAACAGCTTCCTATGGCTACACCTTC. Protein product: CASSQKTASYGYTF.

The chain recombines TRBV28 with TRBJ2-1; D is possibly TRBD1 (6 bases). The length of the CDR3 is 14 residues. V was cut by 2 bases and J by 13 bases, with 18 bases left in between. Germline lookup yields CDR1 MDHEN and CDR2 SYDVKM. For the CDR3, the DNA is TGTGCCAGCAGTTTAATGAATCGACAGGTCGGTCAGTTCTTC. Translation gives CASSLMNRQVGQFF.

In its sample, this clonotype was seen a few times. The chain employs TRBV3-1 and TRBJ2-1; D is unclear. This CDR3 has 12 amino acids. CDR1 and CDR2 (germline): LGHDT, YNNKEL (reference sequence). V lost 2 bases and J lost 15, with 14 bases in between. For the CDR3, the DNA is TGTGCCAGCAGCCAACAGGCGAGACAAAGGTTCTTC. Protein product: CASSQQARQRFF.

The rearrangement uses TRBV18 and TRBJ1-2, with unresolved D. In germline, CDR1 is KGHSH, CDR2 LQKENI. V dropped 6 bases and J dropped 2 bases, with 7 bases sitting between them. CDR3 length: 12 residues. The CDR3 is CASSIYNYGYTF. The CDR3 DNA reads as TGTGCCAGCTCTATATACAACTATGGCTACACCTTC.

Only a few counts were recorded for this clonotype. This chain connects TRBV6-5 to TRBJ1-2; D remains unclear. Germline loops: CDR1 MNHEY, CDR2 SVGAGI. The CDR3 consists of 15 residues. V was cut by 3 bases and J by 6 bases, with 17 bases left in between. The CDR3 region is CASSYLGPGVDGYTF. The CDR3, as DNA: TGTGCCAGCAGTTATTTGGGTCCTGGGGTCGATGGCTACACCTTC.

The chain links TRBV5-6 to TRBJ2-1; 11 positions match TRBD2. The CDR3 runs to 13 residues. Germline trimming cut 4 bases from V and 15 bases from J; bases unmatched to any gene: 9. Germline V gene sequence: CDR1 SGHDT, CDR2 YYEEEE. The CDR3 nucleotides are TGTGCCAGCAGCCCTAGCGGGGGGCCCGCGGGGTTCTTC. The encoded protein is CASSPSGGPAGFF.

V gene TRBV4-2 combines with J gene TRBJ2-2; D gene unclear. V lost 0 bases, J lost 7 bases, and 6 bases lay in between. The CDR3 runs 13 residues. Germline loops: CDR1 LGHNA, CDR2 YNFKEQ. The CDR3: CASSQDYIGELFF. In nucleotides, the CDR3 is TGTGCCAGCAGCCAAGATTATATCGGGGAGCTGTTTTTT.

This clonotype has only a few counts. V is TRBV5-6 and J is TRBJ2-3; the D is unclear. This CDR3 spans 14 amino acids. Between the trimmed V and J ends, which lost 4 bases and 2 bases, there was a span of 11 bases. Germline V gene data show CDR1 as SGHDT and CDR2 as YYEEEE. CDR3 amino acids: CASSPIRPTDTQYF. DNA for the CDR3: TGTGCCAGCAGCCCGATCAGACCCACAGATACGCAGTATTTT.

This clonotype was seen many times. The rearrangement links TRBV25-1 to TRBJ2-1; TRBD2 aligns across 7 bases. Unmatched junction bases numbered 4, after V lost 1 base and J lost 10 bases. CDR1 MGHDK and CDR2 SYGVNS come from the germline V gene. This CDR3 has 13 residues. In nucleotides, the CDR3 is TGTGCCAGCAGTGAATGGGAGGGAACCGAGCAGTTCTTC. It is translated as CASSEWEGTEQFF. The full variable domain, rest sourced from reference TRBV25-1 and TRBJ2-1, is EADIYQTPRYLVIGTGKKITLECSQTMGHDKMYWYQQDPGMELHLIHYSYGVNSTEKGDLSSESTVSRIRTEHFPLTLESARPSHTSQYLCASSEWEGTEQFFGPGTRLTVL.

This chain connects TRBV5-1 to TRBJ2-7, with a tentative D call TRBD2 (6 bases). The germline V and J ends were trimmed by 4 bases and 2 bases, with 22 bases remaining between them. In germline, CDR1 is SGHRS, CDR2 YFSETQ. The CDR3 has 17 amino acids. The CDR3 here is CASSPIGTGIPTYEQYF. In DNA form, the CDR3 reads TGCGCCAGCAGCCCTATAGGGACTGGGATACCCACCTACGAGCAGTACTTC.

This clonotype occurred a few times. V is TRBV12-3 or TRBV12-4 and J is TRBJ1-6, with TRBD1 matching over 7 bases. V trimming: 6 bases; J trimming: 7 bases; junction bases outside the gene matches: 3. This CDR3 has 13 residues. The CDR3 region has the DNA TGTGCCAGCAGGGACAGGTGGAATTCACCCCTCCACTTT. Protein product: CASRDRWNSPLHF.

The CDR3: CASSQGTDNQPQHF. CDR3 coding DNA: TGTGCCAGCAGCCAGGGGACAGACAATCAGCCCCAGCATTTT. The chain carries TRBV3-1 and TRBJ1-5, with 7 bases lining up with TRBD1. The CDR3 is made up of 14 amino acids. Losses at the gene ends were 3 bases for V and 3 bases for J; bases not matched to a gene: 2. CDR1 and CDR2 from the germline V gene are LGHDT and YNNKEL (reference sequence).

The chain links TRBV9 to TRBJ2-1, with 8 positions matching TRBD2. The V and J ends lost 4 bases and 9 bases, in that order; junction bases with no gene match: 12. Germline V gene lookup returns CDR1 SGDLS and CDR2 YYNGEE. This CDR3 has 15 amino acids. CDR3 DNA: TGTGCCAGCAGCCCAGGGCCCCAGCGGGGGACTGAGCAGTTCTTC. Protein product: CASSPGPQRGTEQFF.

The J gene is TRBJ2-3, the V gene TRBV5-6, with 8 bases that match TRBD1. With 4 bases clipped from V and 2 bases from J, the junction kept 3 bases outside the gene matches. Germline CDR1 is SGHDT and CDR2 is YYEEEE. The CDR3 spans 14 residues. CDR3 sequence: CASSMGQVTDTQYF. The CDR3 DNA is TGTGCCAGCAGCATGGGACAGGTCACAGATACGCAGTATTTT.

The chain joins TRBV5-1 to TRBJ2-7; TRBD1 matches 8 bases. The CDR3 is made up of 12 amino acids. CDR1 and CDR2 (germline): SGHRS, YFSETQ. V was clipped by 0 bases and J by 7 bases; unmatched bases: 0. In DNA, the CDR3 is TGCGCCAGCAGCTTGGGGGACAGGGAGCAGTACTTC. Amino acids: CASSLGDREQYF.

This clonotype was seen ten or more times. The DNA for the CDR3 is TGCAGTGCTAGTGGACTAGCGGGAGTAGTCAATGAGCAGTTCTTC. Its translation: CSASGLAGVVNEQFF. The chain couples TRBV20-1 to TRBJ2-1; TRBD2 matches at 13 bases. The germline gives CDR1 DFQATT, CDR2 SNEGSKA (reference sequence). The junction had 5 bases not matched to a gene; V was cut back by 3 bases and J by 6 bases. The CDR3 is 15 residues long.

The DNA for the CDR3 is TGCAGTCCCGCGCATATGAACACTGAAGCTTTCTTT. The encoded protein is CSPAHMNTEAFF. The J gene is TRBJ1-1, the V gene TRBV29-1; D gene ambiguous. This CDR3 region has 12 residues. Germline loops: CDR1 SQVTM, CDR2 ANQGSEA.

This clonotype was counted at least ten times. The chain is built from TRBV7-2 and TRBJ2-3; D is unclear. Germline CDR1 reads SGHTA; CDR2 reads FQGNSA. With 1 base removed from V and 8 bases from J, the gap between germline ends came to 4 bases. This CDR3 comprises 11 residues. The CDR3 loop reads CASSLGSTQYF. The DNA for the CDR3 is TGTGCCAGCAGCTTAGGGAGTACGCAGTATTTT.